This T cell receptor beta chain was observed in a study of blood T cell repertoires in COVID-19. Across the whole study: Acute and convalescent COVID-19 specimens originated in the United States, Italy and Spain. T cells, B-cell-depleted T cells, or PBMCs provided the cDNA or gDNA that served as material.

Study processing details: Reference gene primer amplification yielded estimated nucleated cell counts. Repertoires were generated with immunoSEQ multiplex PCR, while TCRdb's copy carries only in-frame clones and drops some. The DNA gave D and trimming, while V, J and clone size come from that table. Of approximately 130,000 clones in the sample, 55% to 75% were seen once. In its sample, this clone was seen a few times. The CDR3 totals 13 residues. Germline V lookup: CDR1 SQVTM, CDR2 ANQGSEA. With V trimmed by 3 bases and J by 5 bases, 4 bases remained unmatched. The chain links TRBV29-1 to TRBJ2-3; 8 positions agree with TRBD2. This receptor was identified in a woman in her 70s with acute or convalescent COVID-19. Sequencing was done on a sample of peripheral blood. The CDR3 DNA is TGCAGCGTTGATGAGCGGGGGCTAGATACGCAGTATTTT. Protein sequence: CSVDERGLDTQYF.